The 21 T cell receptor beta chains below all came from one sample that was sequenced in a study of glioma-infiltrating T cells. Amplification of TCR alpha and beta CDR3 regions from RNA used iRepertoire nested multiplex PCR. One entry per CDR3 protein results from TCRdb running MiXCR on the multiplex PCR reads. The sample carries 150,000 to 200,000 distinct CDR3 sequences, roughly a third recorded once. The sequencing input was glioma tissue, nonneoplastic brain tissue, or PBMCs (not recorded which). These receptor sequences come from a human donor with low-grade glioma or glioblastoma, undergoing nonglioma brain surgery, or in good health (not recorded which).

This clonotype was seen a few times. The chain carries TRBV19 and TRBJ2-7, with a tentative D call TRBD2 (5 bases). V was trimmed by 6 bases and J by 2 bases, leaving 14 bases between them. The CDR3 loop spans 14 amino acids. Germline values: CDR1 LNHDA, CDR2 SQIVND (reference sequence). CDR3 residues: CASSTTGSPYEQYF. The CDR3 DNA follows: TGTGCCAGTAGCACGACTGGGAGTCCCTACGAGCAGTACTTC.

The genes are TRBV20-1 and TRBJ2-1, with D possibly TRBD2 on 5 matching bases. Germline V CDR1 and CDR2: DFQATT, SNEGSKA (reference sequence). Trimming removed 0 bases at V and 5 bases at J, with 11 bases between. The CDR3 is 14 amino acids. DNA of the CDR3: TGCAGTGCTAGAGACCCCCTAGCTAACAATGAGCAGTTCTTC. Protein product: CSARDPLANNEQFF.

In the case of this clonotype: A much more abundant neighbour one base away suggests this may be a read error. The rearrangement joins TRBV7-2 to TRBJ2-7; TRBD2 matches at 9 bases. Germline assignment: CDR1 SGHTA and CDR2 FQGNSA. The CDR3 is 14 amino acids. The junction had 9 bases not matched to a gene; V was cut back by 9 bases and J by 3 bases. DNA of the CDR3: TGTGCCAGATCCTTAGGCGGGAGGGACTACGAGCAGTACTTC. It yields the protein CARSLGGRDYEQYF. The full variable domain, its missing parts supplied by reference TRBV7-2 and TRBJ2-7, is GAGVSQSPSNKVTEKGKDVELRCDPISGHTALYWYRQSLGQGLEFLIYFQGNSAPDKSGLPSDRFSAERTGGSVSTLTIQRTQQEDSAVYLCARSLGGRDYEQYFGPGTRLTVT.

Concerning this clonotype: A much larger clonotype is one base distant, so this may be a read error. The gene calls are TRBV29-1 and TRBJ2-7; maybe TRBD2 (5 bases). Germline assignment: CDR1 SQVTM and CDR2 ANQGSEA. The CDR3 runs to 12 residues. The V gene lost 5 bases and the J gene lost 3 bases, with 11 bases spanning the gap. Here the CDR3 DNA reads TGCAGCGTTCCCAACCGGGACTACGAGCAGTACTTC. It translates to CSVPNRDYEQYF.

This clonotype showed up many times. The chain is built from TRBV28 and TRBJ2-1; 10 bases fit TRBD2. Germline V gives CDR1 MDHEN, CDR2 SYDVKM. V shed 4 bases and J 8 bases; nucleotides not matched to a gene: 8. The CDR3 runs 15 residues. The chain's CDR3 is CASSSSLAGVHEQFF. CDR3 coding DNA: TGTGCCAGCAGTTCGTCGCTAGCGGGAGTTCATGAGCAGTTCTTC.

This clonotype has at least ten counts. J is TRBJ1-5 and V is TRBV2; no definite D call. Trimming took 3 bases from V and 0 from J, leaving 6 bases between them. Germline assignment: CDR1 SNHLY and CDR2 FYNNEI. This CDR3 is 14 amino acids long. The CDR3, as DNA: TGTGCCAGCAGTGATAGTTATAGCAATCAGCCCCAGCATTTT. Encoded protein: CASSDSYSNQPQHF.

About this clonotype itself: This may be a read error, as it is one base from a much larger clone. The genes are TRBV12-3 or TRBV12-4 and TRBJ1-1, with D possibly TRBD1 on 5 matching bases. CDR3 length: 11 residues. In DNA, the CDR3 is TGTGCCAGCGGTCCAGGGACTGGAGCTTTCTTT. Its protein is CASGPGTGAFF.

This clonotype has at least ten counts. Here the CDR3 DNA reads TGCAGTGCTAGAGGAGGACTAGCTGTCGACGAGCAGTACTTC. The encoded protein is CSARGGLAVDEQYF. The chain has TRBV20-1 and TRBJ2-7; TRBD2 aligns across 8 bases. Germline V gene sequence: CDR1 DFQATT, CDR2 SNEGSKA (reference sequence). This CDR3 is 14 amino acids long. V dropped 1 base and J dropped 5; count of bases not matched to a gene: 7.

This clonotype was seen repeatedly, ten times or more. V usage is TRBV4-3 and J usage is TRBJ1-2; D remains ambiguous. V was trimmed by 0 bases and J by 1 base, leaving 12 bases between them. The CDR3 has 16 amino acids. Germline CDR1 reads LGHNA; CDR2 reads YSLEER. CDR3 loop: CASSQEGGDNNYGYTF. The CDR3 DNA is TGCGCCAGCAGCCAAGAGGGTGGAGATAATAACTATGGCTACACCTTC.

In its sample, this clonotype was seen many times. This chain uses TRBV28 with TRBJ2-7, with 7 bases identical to TRBD2. The V gene end was trimmed by 7 bases and the J gene end by 4 bases; junction bases not matched to a gene: 13. This CDR3 comprises 15 residues. Germline V gene lookup returns CDR1 MDHEN and CDR2 SYDVKM. Written as DNA, the CDR3 is TGTGCCAGCAATGGGGAGGGGCGGGGGAGTTACGAGCAGTACTTC. As protein: CASNGEGRGSYEQYF.

In its sample, this clonotype was seen many times. This chain uses TRBV11-2 with TRBJ1-1; TRBD1 aligns across 9 bases. Germline values: CDR1 SGHAT, CDR2 FQNNGV. This CDR3 spans 14 amino acids. V lost 5 bases to trimming and J lost 5 bases; unmatched junction nucleotides: 6. Here the CDR3 DNA reads TGTGCCAGCAGCGTTGGGACAGGGTTTACTGAAGCTTTCTTT. It translates to CASSVGTGFTEAFF.

Ten or more counts support this clonotype. The chain uses TRBV6-4 and TRBJ2-1; 10 bases fit TRBD2. Germline V lookup: CDR1 MRHNA, CDR2 SNTAGT. V trimming: 4 bases; J trimming: 10 bases; junction bases outside the gene matches: 10. The CDR3 is 15 amino acids. The CDR3 nucleotides read TGTGCCAGCAGTGTCTCGGCTAGCGGGAGCCGGGAGCAGTTCTTC. Its protein is CASSVSASGSREQFF.

The V call is TRBV30, the J call TRBJ1-2, with TRBD1 matching over 7 bases. CDR3 size: 15 residues. Germline CDR1 reads GTSNPN; CDR2 reads SVGIG (reference sequence). The junction had 8 bases not matched to a gene; V was cut back by 1 base and J by 3 bases. Here the CDR3 DNA reads TGTGCCTGGAGTGCTAGCCCGGGACAGTACTATGGCTACACCTTC. Protein product: CAWSASPGQYYGYTF.

This clonotype was picked up many times. V is TRBV4-2 and J is TRBJ1-1; D is unresolved. Per the germline V gene, CDR1 is LGHNA and CDR2 is YNFKEQ. Between the trimmed V and J ends, which lost 3 bases and 1 base, there was a span of 3 bases. This CDR3 comprises 12 residues. The CDR3 DNA reads as TGTGCCAGCAGCCAGGGGAACACTGAAGCTTTCTTT. Translation: CASSQGNTEAFF.

This clonotype was seen at least ten times. The chain links TRBV18 to TRBJ1-1; unclear D gene. This CDR3 has 14 residues. CDR1 and CDR2 (germline): KGHSH, LQKENI. V was pared by 1 base and J by 0 bases, with 6 bases between. The CDR3 here is CASSPLGMNTEAFF. CDR3 nucleotides: TGTGCCAGCTCACCACTGGGTATGAACACTGAAGCTTTCTTT.

This clonotype came up a few times. V usage is TRBV29-1 and J usage is TRBJ2-5; no clear D gene. This CDR3 has 13 amino acids. V lost 6 bases to trimming and J lost 2 bases, with 13 bases between them. Germline V lookup: CDR1 SQVTM, CDR2 ANQGSEA. This CDR3 is CSVGISSQETQYF. The CDR3 coding sequence is TGCAGCGTGGGCATCTCGTCGCAAGAGACCCAGTACTTC.

This clonotype was seen at least ten times. V is TRBV7-9 and J is TRBJ1-2; D perhaps matches TRBD1 (5 bases). Trimming removed 5 bases at V and 4 bases at J, with 17 bases between. CDR1 and CDR2 (germline): SEHNR, FQNEAQ (reference sequence). This CDR3 has 15 amino acids. CDR3 residues: CASSRGGTGSYGYTF. The DNA for the CDR3 is TGTGCCAGCAGCCGAGGTGGAACAGGCAGCTATGGCTACACCTTC.

The V and J genes are TRBV2 and TRBJ2-2; 16 positions match TRBD2. This CDR3 is 19 amino acids long. With 6 bases clipped from V and 0 bases from J, the junction kept 7 bases outside the gene matches. The germline gives CDR1 SNHLY, CDR2 FYNNEI. The CDR3 spells CASRGGLAGGVSNTGELFF. CDR3 nucleotide sequence: TGTGCCAGCAGGGGGGGACTAGCGGGAGGGGTATCGAACACCGGGGAGCTGTTTTTT. The variable domain in full, completed from reference TRBV2 and TRBJ2-2, reads EPEVTQTPSHQVTQMGQEVILRCVPISNHLYFYWYRQILGQKVEFLVSFYNNEISEKSEIFDDQFSVERPDGSNFTLKIRSTKLEDSAMYFCASRGGLAGGVSNTGELFFGEGSRLTVL.

This clonotype was recorded at least ten times. The CDR3 region has the DNA TGTGCCAGCACCCTGACAGGGAGGGCAGATACGCAGTATTTT. This sequence encodes CASTLTGRADTQYF. The chain has TRBV28 and TRBJ2-3, with D perhaps assigned TRBD1 or TRBD2 (7 bases each). The germline V gene has CDR1 MDHEN and CDR2 SYDVKM. Trimming shortened V by 7 bases and J by 4 bases, and 15 bases separated the two germline ends. The CDR3 has 14 residues.

The table lists this clonotype with many counts. V gene TRBV20-1 combines with J gene TRBJ2-7, with 8 positions matching TRBD2. J lost 3 bases, V lost 5 bases, and 9 bases had no gene match. The germline V gene encodes CDR1 DFQATT and CDR2 SNEGSKA (reference sequence). This CDR3 contains 14 residues. DNA for the CDR3: TGCAGTGCTGAAAGCGGGAGAGGGGACTACGAGCAGTACTTC. Translated: CSAESGRGDYEQYF.

This clonotype was counted ten times or more. V is TRBV6-1 and J is TRBJ2-7; TRBD1 is a possible D gene (5 bases). Trimming pared 7 bases from V and 6 bases from J, leaving 16 bases between. The CDR3 covers 13 residues. Looked up from germline, CDR1 is MNHNS and CDR2 is SASEGT. CDR3 loop: CASKGGRGGEQYF. The CDR3 DNA is TGTGCCAGCAAGGGTGGAAGGGGCGGCGAGCAGTACTTC.